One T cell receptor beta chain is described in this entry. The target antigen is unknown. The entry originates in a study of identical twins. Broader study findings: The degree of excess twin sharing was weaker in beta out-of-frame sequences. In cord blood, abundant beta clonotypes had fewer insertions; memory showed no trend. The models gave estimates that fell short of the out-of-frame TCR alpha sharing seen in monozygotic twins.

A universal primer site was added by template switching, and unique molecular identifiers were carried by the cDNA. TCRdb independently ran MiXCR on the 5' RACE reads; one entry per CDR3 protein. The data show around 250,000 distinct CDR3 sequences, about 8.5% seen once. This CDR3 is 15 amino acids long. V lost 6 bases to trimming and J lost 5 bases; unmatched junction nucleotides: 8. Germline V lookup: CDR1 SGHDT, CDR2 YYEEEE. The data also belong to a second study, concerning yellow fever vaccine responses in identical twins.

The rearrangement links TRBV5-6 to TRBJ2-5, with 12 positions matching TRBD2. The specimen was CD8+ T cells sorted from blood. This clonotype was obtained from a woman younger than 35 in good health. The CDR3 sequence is CASTVRLAGVETQYF. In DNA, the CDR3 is TGTGCCAGCACCGTACGACTAGCGGGAGTTGAGACCCAGTACTTC.